This T cell receptor (beta chain) was recorded in a study of blood T cell repertoires in COVID-19. About the study: Collection of acute and convalescent COVID-19 samples took place in the United States, Italy and Spain.

This table comes from immunoSEQ multiplex PCR, and its TCRdb copy is limited to in-frame clones, with some not included. The sample consists of approximately 240,000 clones, 90% to 95% of them appearing once. V trimming: 6 bases; J trimming: 4 bases; junction bases outside the gene matches: 15. Germline V gene sequence: CDR1 MNHEY, CDR2 SVGEGT. The CDR3 covers 17 residues. The chain uses TRBV6-2 or TRBV6-3 and TRBJ2-7; 10 bases align to TRBD1. The receptor was isolated from a young woman who had recovered from COVID-19. Sequenced sample: PBMCs or T cells enriched from blood (not recorded which). CDR3 sequence (DNA): TGTGCCAGCAGCAGCGACAGGGGGCGCGCCACGGGGTACGAGCAGTACTTC. Protein sequence: CASSSDRGRATGYEQYF.